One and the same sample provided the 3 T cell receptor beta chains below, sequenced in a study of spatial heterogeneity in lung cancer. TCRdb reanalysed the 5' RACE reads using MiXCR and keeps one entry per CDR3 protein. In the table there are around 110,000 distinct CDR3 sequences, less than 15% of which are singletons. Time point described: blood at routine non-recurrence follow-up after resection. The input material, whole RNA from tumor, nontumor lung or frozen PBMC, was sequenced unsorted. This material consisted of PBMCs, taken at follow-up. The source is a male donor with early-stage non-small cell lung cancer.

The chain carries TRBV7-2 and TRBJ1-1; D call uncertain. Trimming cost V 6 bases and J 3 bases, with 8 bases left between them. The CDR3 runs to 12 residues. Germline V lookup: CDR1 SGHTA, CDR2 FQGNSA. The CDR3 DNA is TGTGCCAGCAGGAGGTCGGACACTGAAGCTTTCTTT. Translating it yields CASRRSDTEAFF.

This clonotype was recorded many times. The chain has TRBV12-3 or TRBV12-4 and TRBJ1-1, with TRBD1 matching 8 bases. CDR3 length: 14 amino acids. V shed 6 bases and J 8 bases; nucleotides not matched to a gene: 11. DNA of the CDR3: TGTGCCAGCAGCAAAACTGACAGGGGCGGGGAAGCTTTCTTT. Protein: CASSKTDRGGEAFF.

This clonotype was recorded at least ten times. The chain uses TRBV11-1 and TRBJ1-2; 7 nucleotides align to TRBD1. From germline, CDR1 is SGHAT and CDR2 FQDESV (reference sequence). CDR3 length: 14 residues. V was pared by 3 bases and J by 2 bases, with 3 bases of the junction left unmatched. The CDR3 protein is CASSLDRNNYGYTF. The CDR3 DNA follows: TGTGCCAGCAGCTTGGACAGGAACAACTATGGCTACACCTTC.